This TCR beta chain is drawn from a study of OX40 agonist ivuxolimab in advanced cancers. Study overall: While on treatment, patients had intravenous ivuxolimab at 0.01 to 10 mg/kg every 2 weeks. The group had a mean age of around 60 years, ranged from 23 to 79, and was roughly 80% male. Overall study results and limits: Certain nonresponders likewise exhibited a low normalized T-cell clonal expansion. On average, CD8+ T cells had more expanded clones than CD4+.

Per germline, CDR1 SNHLY and CDR2 FYNNEI. The CDR3 consists of 14 residues. With respect to this clone: Its target is not known.

Clones were sequenced by immunoSEQ multiplex PCR, and TCRdb holds only the in-frame ones, with some missing. The sample includes about 96,000 clones, about four fifths of them seen just once. This chain joins TRBV2 and TRBJ2-5, with 8 bases aligning to TRBD1. The end of the DNA aligns better with TRBJ2-7, so the J call may be wrong. This receptor was obtained from an adult with an advanced solid tumor such as melanoma, head and neck, liver or kidney cancer. Sequenced here: CD4+ or CD8+ T cells sorted from blood, sampled in a trial of the OX40 agonist ivuxolimab. The CDR3 loop is CASRLMDRAYEQYF. In nucleotides, the CDR3 is TGTGCCAGCAGATTAATGGACAGGGCCTACGAGCAGTACTTC.